The 14 T cell receptor beta chains listed next were all sequenced from one sample in a study of blood T cell repertoires in COVID-19. Sequencing used immunoSEQ multiplex PCR; TCRdb keeps in-frame clones, though not all of them. The sample has under 140,000 clones; roughly 87% are singletons. The specimen sequenced was peripheral blood. The receptors derive from a human donor in a cohort sampled during active COVID-19.

The chain couples TRBV20-1 to TRBJ1-1; D is unclear. The CDR3 totals 11 residues. The V and J ends lost 5 bases and 5 bases respectively, with 9 bases between them. In germline, CDR1 is DFQATT, CDR2 SNEGSKA (reference sequence). The CDR3: CSASIRTEAFF. CDR3 bases: TGCAGTGCTTCAATACGGACTGAAGCTTTCTTT.

This rearrangement joins TRBV5-1 to TRBJ1-1, with 7 nucleotides matching TRBD1. J gave up 8 bases and V 4 bases, and 8 bases lay outside the gene matches. Germline CDR1 is SGHRS and CDR2 is YFSETQ. The CDR3 sequence is 13 residues long. CDR3 sequence: CASSVQATGEAFF. The CDR3 nucleotides read TGCGCCAGCAGCGTCCAGGCGACAGGGGAAGCTTTCTTT.

This chain links TRBV7-9 with TRBJ2-1, with TRBD2 matching over 13 bases. The CDR3 is made up of 16 amino acids. The V gene end was trimmed by 4 bases and the J gene end by 9 bases; junction bases not matched to a gene: 9. Germline CDR1 reads SEHNR; CDR2 reads FQNEAQ (reference sequence). The CDR3 reads CASSSTSGGAVGEQFF. The CDR3 region has the DNA TGTGCCAGCAGCTCTACTAGCGGGGGGGCAGTGGGTGAGCAGTTCTTC.

V gene TRBV5-1 combines with J gene TRBJ2-3, with TRBD2 identical over 8 bases. Germline V gene sequence: CDR1 SGHRS, CDR2 YFSETQ. V shed 4 bases and J 0 bases; nucleotides not matched to a gene: 7. The CDR3 has 16 residues. CDR3 residues: CASSRIAGSSTDTQYF. The CDR3 DNA is TGCGCCAGCAGCCGTATAGCGGGGTCGAGCACAGATACGCAGTATTTT.

The chain uses TRBV7-2 and TRBJ1-5; no reliable D call. CDR1 and CDR2 from the germline V gene are SGHTA and FQGNSA. The CDR3 extends over 13 amino acids. With 4 bases removed from V and 0 bases from J, the gap between germline ends came to 4 bases. The chain's CDR3 is CASSSNSNQPQHF. The CDR3 DNA is TGTGCCAGCAGCTCAAATAGCAATCAGCCCCAGCATTTT. The full variable domain, in which reference TRBV7-2 and TRBJ1-5 provide the parts outside the CDR3, is GAGVSQSPSNKVTEKGKDVELRCDPISGHTALYWYRQSLGQGLEFLIYFQGNSAPDKSGLPSDRFSAERTGGSVSTLTIQRTQQEDSAVYLCASSSNSNQPQHFGDGTRLSIL.

The chain employs TRBV10-3 and TRBJ2-2; 7 nucleotides line up with TRBD1. Germline values: CDR1 ENHRY, CDR2 SYGVKD. The CDR3 spans 13 residues. The V and J ends lost 8 bases and 6 bases, in that order; junction bases with no gene match: 6. The CDR3 is CAIGSQGAGELFF. The CDR3 DNA sequence: TGTGCCATCGGTTCGCAGGGGGCCGGGGAGCTGTTTTTT.

The sample holds one count of this clone. The V call is TRBV5-4, the J call TRBJ2-3; 7 nucleotides line up with TRBD2. The CDR3 loop spans 14 amino acids. The germline V gene has CDR1 SGHNT and CDR2 YYREEE (reference sequence). V shed 2 bases and J 6 bases; nucleotides not matched to a gene: 6. The CDR3 reads CASSFRGEGDTQYF. The CDR3 coding sequence is TGTGCCAGCAGCTTTCGCGGGGAGGGGGATACGCAGTATTTT.

This rearrangement joins TRBV19 to TRBJ1-5; a weak D match, TRBD1 (6 bases). The CDR3 is made up of 13 amino acids. Trimming shortened V by 6 bases and J by 5 bases, and 11 bases separated the two germline ends. Germline lookup yields CDR1 LNHDA and CDR2 SQIVND (reference sequence). CDR3 residues: CASRWTVHQPQHF. Written as DNA, the CDR3 is TGTGCCAGTAGATGGACAGTCCATCAGCCCCAGCATTTT.

This clone was seen more than once but under ten times. The chain combines TRBV6-2 or TRBV6-3 with TRBJ2-7; 7 bases are a match to TRBD1. V lost 2 bases and J lost 0; bases outside the gene matches: 4. The CDR3 runs to 15 residues. Germline V lookup: CDR1 MNHEY, CDR2 SVGEGT. The CDR3 bases are TGTGCCAGCAGTTACCCAGGGGGTGGCTCCTACGAGCAGTACTTC. It yields the protein CASSYPGGGSYEQYF.

This chain links TRBV27 with TRBJ1-2; weak D call: TRBD1 (6 bases). V was pared by 6 bases and J by 3 bases, with 17 bases between. The V gene's germline CDR1 is MNHEY and CDR2 SMNVEV (reference sequence). The CDR3 extends over 15 amino acids. The CDR3 region is CASRRDRRGDYGYTF. CDR3 in DNA: TGTGCCAGCAGACGAGACAGGCGCGGCGACTATGGCTACACCTTC.

The chain couples TRBV20-1 to TRBJ1-1; unclear D gene. V was pared by 0 bases and J by 4 bases, with 3 bases between. This CDR3 contains 11 residues. Germline V gene data show CDR1 as DFQATT and CDR2 as SNEGSKA (reference sequence). The CDR3 loop reads CSARDSTEAFF. CDR3 nucleotide sequence: TGCAGTGCTAGAGATAGCACTGAAGCTTTCTTT.

Regarding this clone: At one of its ends the junction is not consistent with the germline gene, which may arise from a read error. This rearrangement joins TRBV5-1 to TRBJ2-3, with 11 nucleotides matching TRBD2. CDR1 and CDR2 from the germline V gene are SGHRS and YFSETQ. This CDR3 has 14 amino acids. The CDR3 nucleotides are TGCGCCAGCAGCTTAGCTAGCGGGGGGCCGCCGACCGATTTT. This translates into CASSLASGGPPTDF. Variable domain in full (rest from reference TRBV5-1 and TRBJ2-3): KAGVTQTPRYLIKTRGQQVTLSCSPISGHRSVSWYQQTPGQGLQFLFEYFSETQRNKGNFPGRFSGRQFSNSRSEMNVSTLELGDSALYLCASSLASGGPPTDFGPGTRLTVL.

The V gene is TRBV18, the J gene TRBJ1-5; D remains unclear. With 2 bases removed from V and 5 bases from J, the gap between germline ends came to 10 bases. The CDR3 runs to 14 residues. Germline CDR1 reads KGHSH; CDR2 reads LQKENI. In nucleotides, the CDR3 is TGTGCCAGCTCACCATCCTCCGGGGATCAGCCCCAGCATTTT. It specifies CASSPSSGDQPQHF.

V is TRBV5-4 and J is TRBJ2-5; perhaps TRBD2 as D (7 bases). The CDR3 length is 16 residues. In germline, CDR1 is SGHNT, CDR2 YYREEE (reference sequence). The V end was cut by 0 bases, the J end by 5 bases, with 17 bases between. The CDR3 sequence: CASSLAPGAGVETQYF. For the CDR3, the DNA is TGTGCCAGCAGCTTGGCTCCGGGGGCGGGAGTTGAGACCCAGTACTTC.